The entry that follows covers one TCR beta chain sequence. This sample is part of a study of T cells in Graves' hyperthyroidism and ophthalmopathy. Hyperthyroidism, newly diagnosed and lasting under 2 months, affected patients aged 18 to 65. Clinical symptoms, serum thyroxine, TRAb, thyroid ultrasound and orbital computed tomography established diagnosis. The PBMCs had their origin in around 9.1 ml of fresh peripheral blood. Authors of the study amplified TCR beta CDR3 regions from RNA transcripts. Carried out on the TCR CDR3, a first-round RT-PCR used the HTBI primer set. Using its own MiXCR run on the multiplex PCR reads, TCRdb lists one record per CDR3 protein. The sample lists fewer than 900,000 distinct CDR3 sequences, around 17% seen once, with over 7.5% in the top ten. V was cut by 2 bases and J by 0 bases, with 7 bases left in between. The V gene's germline CDR1 is MNHEY and CDR2 SVGEGT. The CDR3 covers 14 residues.

Input material: blood. The origin of this receptor is a man aged 18 to 30 with Graves' hyperthyroidism. The chain uses TRBV6-2 or TRBV6-3 and TRBJ1-1; D gene unclear. CDR3 coding DNA: TGTGCCAGCAGTTACGTCGGTATGAACACTGAAGCTTTCTTT. It encodes CASSYVGMNTEAFF.